The rows below give T cell receptor beta chains drawn from one sample of a study of cytomegalovirus exposure and HLA in healthy donors. The method was immunoSEQ multiplex PCR; TCRdb's version includes in-frame clones alone and lacks a portion of them. Of about 160,000 clones in the sample, approximately 80% are singletons; the top ten hold around 6%. The sample consisted of PBMCs. The source is a man aged 50 or older in good health and CMV-seropositive. The CDR3 runs from the conserved cysteine through the conserved F or W. D genes are given only for firm matches. Rows may omit the clone size; those that give it use once, few, many or a size class.

v_gene: TRBV7-3
d_gene: -
abundance: -
j_gene: TRBJ2-6
CDR3nt: TGTGCCAGCAGCTTAAGGACAGCCATCTCTGGGGCCAACGTCCTGACTTTC
CDR3aa: CASSLRTAISGANVLTF

v_gene: TRBV30
d_gene: -
abundance: -
j_gene: TRBJ1-6
CDR3nt: TGTGCCTACCTATTGACAGGAACTAATTCACCCCTCCACTTT
CDR3aa: CAYLLTGTNSPLHF

v_gene: TRBV19
d_gene: TRBD1
abundance: -
j_gene: TRBJ1-1
CDR3nt: TGTGCCAGCGCAGGGGGAACTGAAGCTTTCTTT
CDR3aa: CASAGGTEAFF

v_gene: TRBV2
d_gene: TRBD1
abundance: once
j_gene: TRBJ1-2
CDR3nt: TGTGCCAGCAGTGCTACCAGGGGGATTAGCTATGGCTACACCTTC
CDR3aa: CASSATRGISYGYTF

v_gene: TRBV7-9
d_gene: -
abundance: -
j_gene: TRBJ2-2
CDR3nt: TGTGCCAGCAGCCTGCTATTGAACACCGGGGAGCTGTTTTTT
CDR3aa: CASSLLLNTGELFF

v_gene: TRBV15
d_gene: -
abundance: -
j_gene: TRBJ1-1
CDR3nt: TGTGCCACCAGCAGCCCTGTAGGGGCAGCCACTGAAGCTTTCTTT
CDR3aa: CATSSPVGAATEAFF

v_gene: TRBV7-9
d_gene: -
abundance: -
j_gene: TRBJ2-3
CDR3nt: TGTGCCAGCAGCGCCCGGAGGTATACGCAGTATTTT
CDR3aa: CASSARRYTQYF

v_gene: TRBV5-1
d_gene: -
abundance: -
j_gene: TRBJ2-5
CDR3nt: TGCGCCAGCAGCCCATCTCCTAGCGTACAAGAGACCCAGTACTTC
CDR3aa: CASSPSPSVQETQYF

v_gene: TRBV15
d_gene: -
abundance: -
j_gene: TRBJ2-3
CDR3nt: TGTGCCACCGCAGCGAGGGGCCCTCTCGGAGGGACGCAGTATTTT
CDR3aa: CATAARGPLGGTQYF

v_gene: TRBV27
d_gene: -
abundance: -
j_gene: TRBJ1-3
CDR3nt: TGTGCCAGCGGGAGGACCTCTGGAAACACCATATATTTT
CDR3aa: CASGRTSGNTIYF

v_gene: TRBV14
d_gene: TRBD2
abundance: -
j_gene: TRBJ2-7
CDR3nt: TGTGCCAGCAGCCCGGGACTAGCGGGGGGATCCTACGAGCAGTACTTC
CDR3aa: CASSPGLAGGSYEQYF

v_gene: TRBV9
d_gene: TRBD2
abundance: -
j_gene: TRBJ2-5
CDR3nt: TGTGCCAGCAGCGCAGAAACTAGCGGGACAAGAGAAGAGACCCAGTACTTC
CDR3aa: CASSAETSGTREETQYF

v_gene: TRBV7-8
d_gene: TRBD1
abundance: -
j_gene: TRBJ2-7
CDR3nt: TGTGCCAGCAGCGCCCGGACAGGGATCTACGAGCAGTACTTC
CDR3aa: CASSARTGIYEQYF

v_gene: TRBV12-2
d_gene: -
abundance: -
j_gene: TRBJ2-3
CDR3nt: TGTGCAAGTCGCTTAGTGTGGGCGGGGGGGCGACGCACAGATACGCAGTATTTT
CDR3aa: CASRLVWAGGRRTDTQYF

v_gene: TRBV7-6
d_gene: TRBD2
abundance: -
j_gene: TRBJ2-3
CDR3nt: TGTGCCAGCAGCTTAGGATTTAGCGGGAGCCCCACAGATACGCAGTATTTT
CDR3aa: CASSLGFSGSPTDTQYF

v_gene: TRBV5-1
d_gene: TRBD2
abundance: -
j_gene: TRBJ2-5
CDR3nt: TGCGCCAGCAGCTTTTATCGGGGGGGCAACCAAGAGACCCAGTACTTC
CDR3aa: CASSFYRGGNQETQYF

v_gene: TRBV10-3
d_gene: -
abundance: -
j_gene: TRBJ2-2
CDR3nt: TGTGCCATCACGGCGAACACCGGGGAGCTGTTTTTT
CDR3aa: CAITANTGELFF

v_gene: TRBV5-1
d_gene: -
abundance: -
j_gene: TRBJ1-5
CDR3nt: TGCGCCAGCAGCTTGGCTGGAGGGAGCAATCAGCCCCAGCATTTT
CDR3aa: CASSLAGGSNQPQHF

v_gene: TRBV7-9
d_gene: -
abundance: -
j_gene: TRBJ2-2
CDR3nt: TGTGCCAGCAGCCAGGGGACCCAGAACACCGGGGAGCTGTTTTTT
CDR3aa: CASSQGTQNTGELFF

v_gene: TRBV30
d_gene: -
abundance: -
j_gene: TRBJ1-5
CDR3nt: TGTGCCTGGAGTGGCGGGACGGCTAATCAGCCCCAGCATTTT
CDR3aa: CAWSGGTANQPQHF

v_gene: TRBV9
d_gene: TRBD2
abundance: -
j_gene: TRBJ2-2
CDR3nt: TGTGCCAGCAGCTCATTTCTAGCGGGAGACGCCGGGGAGCTGTTTTTT
CDR3aa: CASSSFLAGDAGELFF

v_gene: TRBV25-1
d_gene: TRBD1
abundance: -
j_gene: TRBJ1-2
CDR3nt: TGTGCCAGCAGCGCCGGACAGGGGTATGGCTACACCTTC
CDR3aa: CASSAGQGYGYTF

v_gene: TRBV2
d_gene: TRBD1
abundance: -
j_gene: TRBJ1-1
CDR3nt: TGTGCCAGCATACAGGGGGCTGAAGCTTTCTTT
CDR3aa: CASIQGAEAFF

v_gene: TRBV20-1
d_gene: -
abundance: -
j_gene: TRBJ1-2
CDR3nt: TGCAGTGGAGGGAGGAACTATGGCTACACCTTC
CDR3aa: CSGGRNYGYTF

v_gene: TRBV18
d_gene: -
abundance: -
j_gene: TRBJ2-7
CDR3nt: TGTGCCAGCTCAGACAGTTCCTCCTACGAGCAGTACTTC
CDR3aa: CASSDSSSYEQYF

v_gene: TRBV6-1
d_gene: -
abundance: -
j_gene: TRBJ2-3
CDR3nt: TGTGCCAGCAGGTGGCGGAGTAGCACAGATACGCAGTATTTT
CDR3aa: CASRWRSSTDTQYF

v_gene: TRBV11-3
d_gene: TRBD1
abundance: -
j_gene: TRBJ1-1
CDR3nt: TGTGCCAGCAGCTCAACGACAGGGGAGAACACTGAAGCTTTCTTT
CDR3aa: CASSSTTGENTEAFF

v_gene: TRBV19
d_gene: -
abundance: -
j_gene: TRBJ1-5
CDR3nt: TGTGCCAGTAGTATCTGGGCCGACACTTCTGATCAGCCCCAGCATTTT
CDR3aa: CASSIWADTSDQPQHF

v_gene: TRBV11-2
d_gene: TRBD1
abundance: -
j_gene: TRBJ1-2
CDR3nt: TGTGCCAGCAGCCCGCGACAGGGGGGCGGCACCTATGGCTACACCTTC
CDR3aa: CASSPRQGGGTYGYTF

v_gene: TRBV7-3
d_gene: -
abundance: few
j_gene: TRBJ2-1
CDR3nt: TGTGCCAGCAGCTTAACCCCGGGGTATAATGAGCAGTTCTTC
CDR3aa: CASSLTPGYNEQFF

v_gene: TRBV27
d_gene: TRBD2
abundance: -
j_gene: TRBJ2-4
CDR3nt: TGTGCCAGCAGTTTAACTAGCGGGGGGCTAGCCAAAAACATTCAGTACTTC
CDR3aa: CASSLTSGGLAKNIQYF

v_gene: TRBV6-1
d_gene: TRBD1
abundance: -
j_gene: TRBJ1-5
CDR3nt: TGTGCCAGTTGGACAGGGAGAAGCAATCAGCCCCAGCATTTT
CDR3aa: CASWTGRSNQPQHF

v_gene: TRBV29-1
d_gene: -
abundance: -
j_gene: TRBJ1-1
CDR3nt: TGCAGCGCCCAACGACAGAACACTGAAGCTTTCTTT
CDR3aa: CSAQRQNTEAFF

v_gene: TRBV6-5
d_gene: -
abundance: -
j_gene: TRBJ1-1
CDR3nt: TGTGCCAGCAGTGAATGGGCGAACACTGAAGCTTTCTTT
CDR3aa: CASSEWANTEAFF

v_gene: TRBV5-1
d_gene: TRBD1
abundance: few
j_gene: TRBJ2-6
CDR3nt: TGCGCCAGCAGCTTGGGGCATACCTTGACAGGGGCTGGGGCCAACGTCCTGACTTTC
CDR3aa: CASSLGHTLTGAGANVLTF

v_gene: TRBV5-6
d_gene: TRBD1
abundance: -
j_gene: TRBJ1-4
CDR3nt: TGTGCCAGCAGCCAGGACAGGGGCAGGCGCGGTGAAAAACTGTTTTTT
CDR3aa: CASSQDRGRRGEKLFF

v_gene: TRBV28
d_gene: TRBD1
abundance: -
j_gene: TRBJ1-1
CDR3nt: TGTGCCAGCAGTTCACCCGGGACAGGGAACACTGAAGCTTTCTTT
CDR3aa: CASSSPGTGNTEAFF

v_gene: TRBV5-5
d_gene: -
abundance: -
j_gene: TRBJ2-3
CDR3nt: TGTGCCAGCAGCTCCGCGGTCGGCAGGGCAGATACGCAGTATTTT
CDR3aa: CASSSAVGRADTQYF

v_gene: TRBV7-9
d_gene: -
abundance: -
j_gene: TRBJ2-1
CDR3nt: TGTGCCAGCAGCTCGGCCTTAGCAGGGGATGGTAATGAGCAGTTCTTC
CDR3aa: CASSSALAGDGNEQFF

v_gene: TRBV18
d_gene: TRBD2
abundance: -
j_gene: TRBJ2-5
CDR3nt: TGTGCCAGCTCACCCGTCGGACTAGCGGGCAATGGAGAGACCCAGTACTTC
CDR3aa: CASSPVGLAGNGETQYF

v_gene: TRBV5-5
d_gene: TRBD1
abundance: -
j_gene: TRBJ1-1
CDR3nt: TGTGCCAGCAGCCCCTGGGGACAGGGAGGGAGGAACACTGAAGCTTTCTTT
CDR3aa: CASSPWGQGGRNTEAFF

v_gene: TRBV11-2
d_gene: TRBD1
abundance: -
j_gene: TRBJ2-5
CDR3nt: TGTGCCAGCAGCAGAGTACGGACAGGGGGGGAAGAGACCCAGTACTTC
CDR3aa: CASSRVRTGGEETQYF

v_gene: TRBV9
d_gene: -
abundance: -
j_gene: TRBJ2-2
CDR3nt: TGTGCCAGCAGCGGGCCGAACACCGGGGAGCTGTTTTTT
CDR3aa: CASSGPNTGELFF

v_gene: TRBV5-4
d_gene: TRBD1
abundance: few
j_gene: TRBJ1-2
CDR3nt: TGTGCCAGCAGCTTTAACAGGGGGCGCGGCTACACCTTC
CDR3aa: CASSFNRGRGYTF

v_gene: TRBV12-5
d_gene: TRBD1
abundance: -
j_gene: TRBJ1-5
CDR3nt: TGTGCTAGCGGGGCGGACAGGGCTAGCAATCAGCCCCAGCATTTT
CDR3aa: CASGADRASNQPQHF

v_gene: TRBV11-3
d_gene: -
abundance: -
j_gene: TRBJ2-1
CDR3nt: TGTGCCAGCAGCCCCACCCGGGGGGCGGTGAAGGAGCAGTTCTTC
CDR3aa: CASSPTRGAVKEQFF

v_gene: TRBV27
d_gene: -
abundance: once
j_gene: TRBJ1-6
CDR3nt: TGTGCCAGCAGTCTTGCTGGGGGCAAGTCACCCCTCCACTTT
CDR3aa: CASSLAGGKSPLHF

v_gene: TRBV4-1
d_gene: TRBD2
abundance: -
j_gene: TRBJ2-1
CDR3nt: TGCGCCAGCAGCTCCGGACTAGCGCTCAGGAACGTGGAGCAGTTCTTC
CDR3aa: CASSSGLALRNVEQFF

v_gene: TRBV2
d_gene: TRBD1
abundance: -
j_gene: TRBJ2-5
CDR3nt: TGTGCCAGCAGCCCCCATTCGTCGGGACAGGGGCGGGAGACCCAGTACTTC
CDR3aa: CASSPHSSGQGRETQYF

v_gene: TRBV9
d_gene: TRBD2
abundance: -
j_gene: TRBJ2-2
CDR3nt: TGTGCCAGCAGCACCCAAAGGGGGGGACTAGCGGCCGGGGAGCTGTTTTTT
CDR3aa: CASSTQRGGLAAGELFF

v_gene: TRBV5-1
d_gene: -
abundance: few
j_gene: TRBJ1-6
CDR3nt: TGCGCCAGCAGCTTGGAGGCAGGCAGCTATAATTCACCCCTCCACTTT
CDR3aa: CASSLEAGSYNSPLHF

v_gene: TRBV19
d_gene: TRBD1
abundance: -
j_gene: TRBJ2-7
CDR3nt: TGTGCCAGTAGCGTAAATACCGGGACAGGGGCCTACGAGCAGTACTTC
CDR3aa: CASSVNTGTGAYEQYF

v_gene: TRBV11-3
d_gene: TRBD2
abundance: -
j_gene: TRBJ2-3
CDR3nt: TGTGCCAGCAGCTTAATGGGACTAGCGGCTAGCACAGATACGCAGTATTTT
CDR3aa: CASSLMGLAASTDTQYF

v_gene: TRBV7-9
d_gene: -
abundance: -
j_gene: TRBJ2-1
CDR3nt: TGTGCCAGCAGCTTAAACCAGGGTCGGAGTGAGCAGTTCTTC
CDR3aa: CASSLNQGRSEQFF

v_gene: TRBV7-8
d_gene: -
abundance: -
j_gene: TRBJ1-5
CDR3nt: TGTGCCAGCAGCTTAGATCCCAACAATGCAAATCAGCCCCAGCATTTT
CDR3aa: CASSLDPNNANQPQHF